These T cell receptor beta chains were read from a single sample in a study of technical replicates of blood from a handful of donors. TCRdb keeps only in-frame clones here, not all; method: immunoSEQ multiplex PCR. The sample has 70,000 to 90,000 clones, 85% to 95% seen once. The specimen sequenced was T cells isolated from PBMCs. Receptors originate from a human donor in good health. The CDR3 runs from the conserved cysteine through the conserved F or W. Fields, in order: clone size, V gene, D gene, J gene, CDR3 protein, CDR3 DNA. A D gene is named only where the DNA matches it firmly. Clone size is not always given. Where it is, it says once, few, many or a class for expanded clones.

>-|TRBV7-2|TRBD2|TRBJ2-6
CASSLVLAGGSAGANVLTF
TGTGCCAGCAGCTTAGTACTAGCGGGAGGATCGGCTGGGGCCAACGTCCTGACTTTC
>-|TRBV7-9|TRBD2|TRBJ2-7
CASSSSGDSYEQYF
TGTGCCAGCAGTTCTAGCGGCGACTCCTACGAGCAGTACTTC
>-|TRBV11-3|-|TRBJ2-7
CASSLSSDTYEQYF
TGTGCCAGCAGCTTGAGTAGCGATACCTACGAGCAGTACTTC
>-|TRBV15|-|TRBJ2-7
CATSRTPQVTYEQYF
TGTGCCACCAGCAGAACCCCGCAGGTAACCTACGAGCAGTACTTC
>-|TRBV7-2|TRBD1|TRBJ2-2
CASSFPAGGTSTGELFF
TGTGCCAGCAGCTTCCCCGCAGGGGGCACCAGCACCGGGGAGCTGTTTTTT
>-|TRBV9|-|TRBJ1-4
CASSVGVGQAEKLFF
TGTGCCAGCAGCGTAGGGGTGGGGCAAGCTGAAAAACTGTTTTTT
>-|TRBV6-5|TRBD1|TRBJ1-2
CASSYLGQGGNYGYTF
TGTGCCAGCAGTTACCTGGGACAGGGGGGAAACTATGGCTACACCTTC
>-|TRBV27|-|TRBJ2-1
CASSPLGSSYNEQFF
TGTGCCAGCAGCCCCCTAGGCTCTTCATACAATGAGCAGTTCTTC
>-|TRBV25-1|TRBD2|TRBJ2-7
CASSELGLLAGGPYEQYF
TGTGCCAGCAGTGAATTAGGACTACTAGCGGGAGGTCCCTACGAGCAGTACTTC
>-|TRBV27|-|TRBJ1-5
CASSSVGRGGQPQHF
TGTGCCAGCAGTTCCGTTGGGAGGGGTGGGCAGCCCCAGCATTTT
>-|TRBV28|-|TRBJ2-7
CARSVGGDSYEQYF
TGTGCCAGGTCCGTGGGTGGAGACTCCTACGAGCAGTACTTC
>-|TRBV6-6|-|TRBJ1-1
CASSNRNYGVNTEAFF
TGTGCCAGCAGTAACAGGAATTATGGAGTGAACACTGAAGCTTTCTTT
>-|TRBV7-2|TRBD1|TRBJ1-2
CASSRGDRGYGYTF
TGTGCCAGCAGCCGTGGGGACAGGGGCTATGGCTACACCTTC
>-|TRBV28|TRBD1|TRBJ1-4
CASSLQGAVEKLFF
TGTGCCAGCAGTTTACAGGGGGCGGTTGAAAAACTGTTTTTT
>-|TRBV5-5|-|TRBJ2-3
CASSLFPGLTSTDTQYF
TGTGCCAGCAGTCTCTTCCCCGGACTTACTAGCACAGATACGCAGTATTTT
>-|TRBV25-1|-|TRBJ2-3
CASDQDGTYSTDTQYF
TGTGCCAGCGACCAAGACGGGACATACAGCACAGATACGCAGTATTTT
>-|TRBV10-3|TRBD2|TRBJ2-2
CAISGGTSGTGELFF
TGTGCCATCAGTGGGGGGACTAGCGGCACCGGGGAGCTGTTTTTT
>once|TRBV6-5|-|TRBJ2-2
CASSTFGSGGGELFF
TGTGCCAGCAGCACCTTTGGGTCCGGCGGCGGGGAGCTGTTTTTT
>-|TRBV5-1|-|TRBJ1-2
CASSLANLDSLEGYTF
TGCGCCAGCAGCTTGGCGAACCTCGACAGCCTAGAGGGCTACACCTTC
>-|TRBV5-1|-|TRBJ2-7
CASSLGAHRYSYEQYF
TGCGCCAGCAGCTTGGGCGCGCACCGTTACTCCTACGAGCAGTACTTC
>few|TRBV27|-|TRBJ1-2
CASSLSGDGGYTF
TGTGCCAGCAGTTTGAGTGGCGACGGGGGCTACACCTTC
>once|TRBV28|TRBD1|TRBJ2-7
CASSFGDRVLEQYF
TGTGCCAGCAGTTTCGGGGACAGGGTTCTCGAGCAGTACTTC
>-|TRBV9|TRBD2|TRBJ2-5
CASSGLLAGYQETQYF
TGTGCCAGCAGCGGTTTACTAGCGGGGTACCAAGAGACCCAGTACTTC
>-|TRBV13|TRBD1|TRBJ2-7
CASSSRTGTYEQYF
TGTGCCAGCAGCTCACGGACAGGGACCTACGAGCAGTACTTC
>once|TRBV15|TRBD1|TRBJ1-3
CATSRDAGGPGNTIYF
TGTGCCACCAGCAGAGATGCAGGGGGCCCTGGAAACACCATATATTTT
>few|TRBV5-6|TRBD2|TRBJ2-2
CASSLGFRGGFTGELFF
TGTGCCAGCAGCTTGGGCTTTCGGGGGGGATTCACCGGGGAGCTGTTTTTT
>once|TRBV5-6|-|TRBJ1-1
CASSSLGGGWNTEAFF
TGTGCCAGCAGCTCCCTAGGGGGGGGCTGGAACACTGAAGCTTTCTTT
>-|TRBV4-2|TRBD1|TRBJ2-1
CASSQNRDRAGEQFF
TGTGCCAGCAGCCAAAACCGGGACAGGGCGGGTGAGCAGTTCTTC
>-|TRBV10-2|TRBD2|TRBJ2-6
CASNPGGDFPGANVLTF
TGCGCCAGCAACCCCGGGGGGGACTTCCCTGGGGCCAACGTCCTGACTTTC
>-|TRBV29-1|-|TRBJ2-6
CSVVDRTDSGANVLTF
TGCAGCGTTGTTGACAGGACGGACTCTGGGGCCAACGTCCTGACTTTC
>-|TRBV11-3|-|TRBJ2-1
CASSFHQYNEQFF
TGTGCCAGCAGCTTTCACCAGTACAATGAGCAGTTCTTC
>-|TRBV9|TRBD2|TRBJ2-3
CASSVDLAGFTDTQYF
TGTGCCAGCAGCGTAGATCTAGCGGGATTCACAGATACGCAGTATTTT
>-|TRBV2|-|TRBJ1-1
CASSEGGNTEAFF
TGTGCCAGCAGTGAGGGAGGCAACACTGAAGCTTTCTTT
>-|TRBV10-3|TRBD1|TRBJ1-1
CAISGQGANTEAFF
TGTGCCATCAGTGGACAGGGGGCGAACACTGAAGCTTTCTTT
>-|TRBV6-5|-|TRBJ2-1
CASSYGFGDEQFF
TGTGCCAGCAGTTACGGCTTCGGGGATGAGCAGTTCTTC
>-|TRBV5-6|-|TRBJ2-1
CASGQWSSYNEQFF
TGTGCCAGCGGCCAGTGGAGCTCCTACAATGAGCAGTTCTTC
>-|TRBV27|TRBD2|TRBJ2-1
CASSSAGVKNNEQFF
TGTGCCAGCAGTTCAGCGGGAGTAAAGAACAATGAGCAGTTCTTC
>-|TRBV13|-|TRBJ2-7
CASSQYSSYEQYF
TGTGCCAGCAGCCAATACAGTTCCTACGAGCAGTACTTC
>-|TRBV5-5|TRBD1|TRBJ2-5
CASSMVPGQGTETQYF
TGTGCCAGCAGCATGGTCCCGGGACAGGGAACAGAGACCCAGTACTTC
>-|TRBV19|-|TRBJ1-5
CASVREQGSNQPQHF
TGTGCCAGTGTCCGGGAGCAGGGTAGCAATCAGCCCCAGCATTTT
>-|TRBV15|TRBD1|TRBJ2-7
CATSRIDRGYEQYF
TGTGCCACCAGCAGAATAGACAGGGGCTACGAGCAGTACTTC
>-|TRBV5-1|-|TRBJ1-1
CASSLALNTEAFF
TGCGCCAGCAGCTTGGCCCTCAACACTGAAGCTTTCTTT
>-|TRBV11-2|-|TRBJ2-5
CASSLVGGYQETQYF
TGTGCCAGCAGCTTAGTTGGGGGGTACCAAGAGACCCAGTACTTC
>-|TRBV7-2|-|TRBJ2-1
CASSPRERSYNEQFF
TGTGCCAGCAGCCCACGGGAAAGGTCATACAATGAGCAGTTCTTC
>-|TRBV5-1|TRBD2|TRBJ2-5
CASSLDKGGLAGLGKTQYF
TGCGCCAGCAGCTTGGACAAGGGAGGACTAGCGGGACTTGGGAAGACCCAGTACTTC
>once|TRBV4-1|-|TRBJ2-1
CASSHLLEISYNEQFF
TGCGCCAGCAGCCATTTACTAGAGATATCCTACAATGAGCAGTTCTTC
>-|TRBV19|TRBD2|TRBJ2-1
CASSRLAGVSYNEQFF
TGTGCCAGTAGTAGACTAGCGGGGGTCTCCTACAATGAGCAGTTCTTC
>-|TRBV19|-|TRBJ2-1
CASSLRSGVGEQFF
TGTGCCAGTAGTCTCCGGTCGGGGGTGGGTGAGCAGTTCTTC
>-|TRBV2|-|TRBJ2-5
CASSEAQSGSRSIEETQYF
TGTGCCAGCAGTGAAGCGCAGAGCGGGTCACGTTCTATTGAAGAGACCCAGTACTTC
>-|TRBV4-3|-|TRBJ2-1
CASSQAQGGYEQFF
TGCGCCAGCAGCCAAGCTCAGGGGGGCTATGAGCAGTTCTTC
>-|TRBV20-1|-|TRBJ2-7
CSAAYGYEQYF
TGCAGTGCCGCATACGGTTACGAGCAGTACTTC
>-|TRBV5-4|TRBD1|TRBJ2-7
CASSLDRGYEQYF
TGTGCCAGCAGCTTGGACAGGGGCTACGAGCAGTACTTC
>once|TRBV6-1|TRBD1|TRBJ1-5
CASRGGQGSNQPQHF
TGTGCCAGCAGGGGGGGACAGGGAAGCAATCAGCCCCAGCATTTT
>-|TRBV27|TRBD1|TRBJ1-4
CASSPRTGGNEKLFF
TGTGCCAGCAGTCCTCGGACAGGGGGTAATGAAAAACTGTTTTTT
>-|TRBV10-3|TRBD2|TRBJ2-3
CASNGLAATDTQYF
TGTGCCAGCAACGGACTAGCGGCCACAGATACGCAGTATTTT
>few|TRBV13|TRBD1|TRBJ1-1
CASSSRGNEAFF
TGTGCCAGCAGCTCCAGGGGGAATGAAGCTTTCTTT
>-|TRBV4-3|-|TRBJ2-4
CASSDPRFPVRNIQYF
TGCGCCAGCAGCGACCCTAGGTTCCCAGTCCGAAACATTCAGTACTTC
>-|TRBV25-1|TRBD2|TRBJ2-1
CASSVSGIGDEQFF
TGTGCCAGCAGTGTTAGCGGGATTGGGGATGAGCAGTTCTTC